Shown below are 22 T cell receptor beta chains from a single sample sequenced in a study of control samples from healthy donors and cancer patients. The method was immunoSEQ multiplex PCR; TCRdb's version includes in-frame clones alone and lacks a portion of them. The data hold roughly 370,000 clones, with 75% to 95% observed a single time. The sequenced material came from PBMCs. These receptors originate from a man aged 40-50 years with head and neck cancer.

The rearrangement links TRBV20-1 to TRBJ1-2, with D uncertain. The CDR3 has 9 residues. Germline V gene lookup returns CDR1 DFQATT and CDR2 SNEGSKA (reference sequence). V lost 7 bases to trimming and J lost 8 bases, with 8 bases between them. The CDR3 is CSVRVGYTF. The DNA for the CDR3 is TGCAGTGTTCGGGTAGGCTACACCTTC.

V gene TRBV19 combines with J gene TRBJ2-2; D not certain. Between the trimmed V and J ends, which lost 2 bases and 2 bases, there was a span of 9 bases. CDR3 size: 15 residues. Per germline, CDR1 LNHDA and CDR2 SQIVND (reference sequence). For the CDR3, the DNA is TGTGCCAGTAGTATATCCCAGGCAAACACCGGGGAGCTGTTTTTT. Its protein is CASSISQANTGELFF.

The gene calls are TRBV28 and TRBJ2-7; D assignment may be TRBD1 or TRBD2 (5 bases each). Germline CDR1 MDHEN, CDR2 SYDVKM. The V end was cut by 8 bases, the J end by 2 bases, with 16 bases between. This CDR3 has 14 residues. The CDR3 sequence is CASGPFRGPYEQYF. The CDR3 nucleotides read TGTGCCAGCGGACCCTTTAGGGGACCCTACGAGCAGTACTTC. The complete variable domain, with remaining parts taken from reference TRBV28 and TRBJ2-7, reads DVKVTQSSRYLVKRTGEKVFLECVQDMDHENMFWYRQDPGLGLRLIYFSYDVKMKEKGDIPEGYSVSREKKERFSLILESASTNQTSMYLCASGPFRGPYEQYFGPGTRLTVT.

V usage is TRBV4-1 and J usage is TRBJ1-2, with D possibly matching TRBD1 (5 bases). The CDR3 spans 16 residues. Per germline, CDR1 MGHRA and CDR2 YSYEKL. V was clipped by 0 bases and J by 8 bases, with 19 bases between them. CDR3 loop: CASSQEPPGFASGYTF. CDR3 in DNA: TGCGCCAGCAGCCAAGAACCCCCAGGGTTCGCGTCGGGCTACACCTTC.

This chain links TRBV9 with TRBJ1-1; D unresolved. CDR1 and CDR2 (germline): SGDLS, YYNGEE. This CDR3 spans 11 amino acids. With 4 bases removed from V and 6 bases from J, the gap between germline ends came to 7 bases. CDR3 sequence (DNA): TGTGCCAGCAGCCCGCAACCTGAAGCTTTCTTT. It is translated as CASSPQPEAFF.

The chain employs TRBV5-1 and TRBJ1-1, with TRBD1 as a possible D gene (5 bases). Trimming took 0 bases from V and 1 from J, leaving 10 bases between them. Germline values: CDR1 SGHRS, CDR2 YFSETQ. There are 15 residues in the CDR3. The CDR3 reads CASSLGQDRNTEAFF. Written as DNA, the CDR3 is TGCGCCAGCAGCTTGGGGCAAGACAGGAACACTGAAGCTTTCTTT.

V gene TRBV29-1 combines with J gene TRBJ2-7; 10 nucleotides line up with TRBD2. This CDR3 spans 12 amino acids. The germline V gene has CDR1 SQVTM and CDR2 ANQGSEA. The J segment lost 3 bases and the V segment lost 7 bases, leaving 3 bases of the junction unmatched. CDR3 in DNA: TGCAGCGGGAGGACTAGCGGCTACGAGCAGTACTTC. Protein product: CSGRTSGYEQYF.

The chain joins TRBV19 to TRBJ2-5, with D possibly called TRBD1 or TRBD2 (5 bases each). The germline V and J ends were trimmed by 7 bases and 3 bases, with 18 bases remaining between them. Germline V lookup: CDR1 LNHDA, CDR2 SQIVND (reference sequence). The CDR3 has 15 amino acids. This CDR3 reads CASTADWDGKETQYF. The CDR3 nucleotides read TGTGCCAGTACCGCGGACTGGGACGGAAAAGAGACCCAGTACTTC. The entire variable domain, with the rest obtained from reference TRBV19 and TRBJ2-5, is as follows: DGGITQSPKYLFRKEGQNVTLSCEQNLNHDAMYWYRQDPGQGLRLIYYSQIVNDFQKGDIAEGYSVSREKKESFPLTVTSAQKNPTAFYLCASTADWDGKETQYFGPGTRLLVL.

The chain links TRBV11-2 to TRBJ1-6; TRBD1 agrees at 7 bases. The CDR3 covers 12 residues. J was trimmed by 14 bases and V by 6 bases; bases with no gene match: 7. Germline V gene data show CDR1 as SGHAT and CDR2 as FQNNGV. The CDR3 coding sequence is TGTGCCAGCAGTTTGGCAGGGGGGACCCTCCACTTT. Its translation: CASSLAGGTLHF.

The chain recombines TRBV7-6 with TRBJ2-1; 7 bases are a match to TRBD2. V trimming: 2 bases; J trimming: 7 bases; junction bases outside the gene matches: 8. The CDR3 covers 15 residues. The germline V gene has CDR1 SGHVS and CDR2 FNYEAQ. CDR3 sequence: CASSLRIGEGNEQFF. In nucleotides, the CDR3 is TGTGCCAGCAGCTTACGTATAGGGGAGGGAAATGAGCAGTTCTTC.

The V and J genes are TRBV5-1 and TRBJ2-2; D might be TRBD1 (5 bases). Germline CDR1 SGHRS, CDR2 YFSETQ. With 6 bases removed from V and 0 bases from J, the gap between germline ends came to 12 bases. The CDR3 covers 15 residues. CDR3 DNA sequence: TGCGCCAGCAACATCGACAGTTCGAACACCGGGGAGCTGTTTTTT. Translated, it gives CASNIDSSNTGELFF. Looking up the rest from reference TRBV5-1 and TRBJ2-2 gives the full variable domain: KAGVTQTPRYLIKTRGQQVTLSCSPISGHRSVSWYQQTPGQGLQFLFEYFSETQRNKGNFPGRFSGRQFSNSRSEMNVSTLELGDSALYLCASNIDSSNTGELFFGEGSRLTVL.

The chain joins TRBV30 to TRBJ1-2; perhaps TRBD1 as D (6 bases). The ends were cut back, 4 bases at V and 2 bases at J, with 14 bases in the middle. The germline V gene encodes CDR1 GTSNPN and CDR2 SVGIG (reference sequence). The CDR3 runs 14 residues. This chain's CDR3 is CAWTLTGANYGYTF. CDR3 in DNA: TGTGCCTGGACTTTGACAGGCGCAAACTATGGCTACACCTTC.

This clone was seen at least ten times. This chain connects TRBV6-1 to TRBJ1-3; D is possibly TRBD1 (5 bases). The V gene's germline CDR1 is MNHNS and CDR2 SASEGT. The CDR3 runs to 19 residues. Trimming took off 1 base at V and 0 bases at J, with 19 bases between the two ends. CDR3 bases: TGTGCCAGCAGTGAAGTACTGGCAGGGTCTTTGGGCTCTGGAAACACCATATATTTT. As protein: CASSEVLAGSLGSGNTIYF.

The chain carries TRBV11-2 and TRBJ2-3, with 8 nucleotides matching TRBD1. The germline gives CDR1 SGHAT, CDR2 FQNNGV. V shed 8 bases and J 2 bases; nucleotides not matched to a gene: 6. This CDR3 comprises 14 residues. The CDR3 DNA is TGTGCCAGCTCCAGGGGGCCCGCCACAGATACGCAGTATTTT. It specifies CASSRGPATDTQYF.

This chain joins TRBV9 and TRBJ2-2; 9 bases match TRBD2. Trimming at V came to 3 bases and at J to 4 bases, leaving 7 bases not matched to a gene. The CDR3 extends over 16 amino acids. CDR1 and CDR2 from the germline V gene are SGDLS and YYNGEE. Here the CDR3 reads CASSAIAGDGTGELFF. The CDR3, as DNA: TGTGCCAGCAGCGCCATAGCGGGAGACGGCACCGGGGAGCTGTTTTTT. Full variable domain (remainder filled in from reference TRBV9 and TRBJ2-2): DSGVTQTPKHLITATGQRVTLRCSPRSGDLSVYWYQQSLDQGLQFLIQYYNGEERAKGNILERFSAQQFPDLHSELNLSSLELGDSALYFCASSAIAGDGTGELFFGEGSRLTVL.

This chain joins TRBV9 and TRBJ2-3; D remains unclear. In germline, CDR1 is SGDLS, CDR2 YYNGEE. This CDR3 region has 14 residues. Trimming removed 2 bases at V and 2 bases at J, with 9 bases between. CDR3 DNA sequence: TGTGCCAGCAGCGTCGAAGGTATCACAGATACGCAGTATTTT. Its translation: CASSVEGITDTQYF.

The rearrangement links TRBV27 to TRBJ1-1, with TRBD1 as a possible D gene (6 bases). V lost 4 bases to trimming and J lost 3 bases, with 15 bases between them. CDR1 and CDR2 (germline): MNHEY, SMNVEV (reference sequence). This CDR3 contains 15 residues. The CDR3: CASSSFQGRDTEAFF. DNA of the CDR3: TGTGCCAGCAGTTCTTTCCAGGGGAGAGACACTGAAGCTTTCTTT.

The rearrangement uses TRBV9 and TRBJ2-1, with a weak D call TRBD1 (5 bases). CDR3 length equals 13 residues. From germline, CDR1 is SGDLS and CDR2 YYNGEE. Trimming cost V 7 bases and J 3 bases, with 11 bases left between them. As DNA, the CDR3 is TGTGCCAGCGGCCCCCAGGGCTACAATGAGCAGTTCTTC. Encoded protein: CASGPQGYNEQFF.

This CDR3 is CASSVALYNEQFF. The DNA of the CDR3 is TGTGCCAGCAGCGTAGCACTTTACAATGAGCAGTTCTTC. V usage is TRBV9 and J usage is TRBJ2-1; D uncertain. V lost 0 bases and J lost 4, with 5 bases in between. The CDR3 totals 13 residues. The germline gives CDR1 SGDLS, CDR2 YYNGEE.

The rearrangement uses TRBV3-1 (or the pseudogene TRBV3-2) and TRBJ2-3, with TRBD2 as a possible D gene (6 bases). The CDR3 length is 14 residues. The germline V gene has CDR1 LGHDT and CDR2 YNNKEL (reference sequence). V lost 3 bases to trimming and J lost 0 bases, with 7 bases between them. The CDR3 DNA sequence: TGTGCCAGCAGCCACGGGACTAGCACAGATACGCAGTATTTT. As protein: CASSHGTSTDTQYF.

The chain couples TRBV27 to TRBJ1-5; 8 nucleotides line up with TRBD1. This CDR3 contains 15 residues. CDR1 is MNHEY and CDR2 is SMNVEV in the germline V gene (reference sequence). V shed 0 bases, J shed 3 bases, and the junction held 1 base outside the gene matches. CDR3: CASSLSDRVNQPQHF. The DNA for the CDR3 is TGTGCCAGCAGTTTATCGGACAGGGTCAATCAGCCCCAGCATTTT.

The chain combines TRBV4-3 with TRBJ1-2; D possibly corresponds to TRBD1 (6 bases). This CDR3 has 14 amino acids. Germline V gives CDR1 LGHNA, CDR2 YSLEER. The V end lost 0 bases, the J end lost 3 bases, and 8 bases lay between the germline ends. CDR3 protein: CASSQERGDYGYTF. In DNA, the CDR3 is TGCGCCAGCAGCCAAGAAAGGGGGGACTATGGCTACACCTTC.